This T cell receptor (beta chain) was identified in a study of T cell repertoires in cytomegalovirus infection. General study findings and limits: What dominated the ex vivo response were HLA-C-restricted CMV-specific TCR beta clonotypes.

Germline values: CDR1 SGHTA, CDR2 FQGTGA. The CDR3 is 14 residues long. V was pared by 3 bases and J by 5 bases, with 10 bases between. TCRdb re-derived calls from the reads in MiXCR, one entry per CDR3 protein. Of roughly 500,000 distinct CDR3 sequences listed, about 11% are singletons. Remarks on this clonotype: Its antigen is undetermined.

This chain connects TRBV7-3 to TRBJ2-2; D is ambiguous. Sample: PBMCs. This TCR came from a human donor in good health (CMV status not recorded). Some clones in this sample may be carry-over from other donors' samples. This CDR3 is CASSFSNGTGELFF. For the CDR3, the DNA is TGTGCCAGCAGCTTTTCAAACGGTACCGGGGAGCTGTTTTTT.